This T cell receptor (beta chain) is drawn from a study of T cell clonotyping in hematopoietic cell transplantation. Study-level points and caveats: Few recipient clonotypes overlapped donors; over 95% were de novo at given depth. After transplant, recipient diversity fell while pathologically expanded clonotypes grew through day 180.

Generated by immunoSEQ multiplex PCR, the TCRdb table keeps only in-frame clones and is missing some. The table has 20,000 to 25,000 clones, almost 90% seen once; the top ten hold around 3.6%. This clone was counted a single time. Its antigen is not known. Time point described: recipient sample about 28 days before transplant, after cytoreduction. The receptor was derived from a man younger than 30 with biphenotypic leukemia. Some clones in this sample may be carry-over from other donors' samples. The sequencing here drew on peripheral blood mononuclear cells, taken before stem cell transplant.

The CDR3 DNA reads as TGTGCCAGCAGCTTTCAACCGACTGCCTACGAGCAGTACTTC. Residues: CASSFQPTAYEQYF. The V call is TRBV7-2, the J call TRBJ2-7; D unclear. This CDR3 is 14 amino acids long. Germline assignment: CDR1 SGHTA and CDR2 FQGNSA. V lost 3 bases, J lost 2 bases, and 11 bases lay in between.